This paragraph covers one T cell receptor (beta chain) sequence. The data belong to a study of blood T cell repertoires in COVID-19. In the study overall: COVID-19 samples, acute and convalescent, were from the United States, Italy and Spain. The cDNA or gDNA used as material had been derived from T cells, B-cell-depleted T cells, or PBMCs.

The CDR3 length is 13 residues. Germline-derived CDR1 and CDR2 are MNHEY and SVGAGI. The ends were cut back, 6 bases at V and 7 bases at J, with 16 bases in the middle. Authors' data handling: How many nucleated cells were present was estimated from reference gene primer amplification. Repertoires were generated with immunoSEQ multiplex PCR, while TCRdb's copy carries only in-frame clones and drops some. V and J calls and clone size are given by that table; D and trimming were obtained from the DNA. This sample has hundreds of thousands of clones, with approximately 80% found just once. This TCR was sampled from a man aged 35 to 55 with acute or convalescent COVID-19. V gene TRBV6-5 combines with J gene TRBJ2-7, with D possibly TRBD1 on 6 matching bases. What was sequenced was peripheral blood. The CDR3 DNA is TGTGCCAGCAGCCTTAACAGGGTTGGGGAGCAGTACTTC. Its translation: CASSLNRVGEQYF.